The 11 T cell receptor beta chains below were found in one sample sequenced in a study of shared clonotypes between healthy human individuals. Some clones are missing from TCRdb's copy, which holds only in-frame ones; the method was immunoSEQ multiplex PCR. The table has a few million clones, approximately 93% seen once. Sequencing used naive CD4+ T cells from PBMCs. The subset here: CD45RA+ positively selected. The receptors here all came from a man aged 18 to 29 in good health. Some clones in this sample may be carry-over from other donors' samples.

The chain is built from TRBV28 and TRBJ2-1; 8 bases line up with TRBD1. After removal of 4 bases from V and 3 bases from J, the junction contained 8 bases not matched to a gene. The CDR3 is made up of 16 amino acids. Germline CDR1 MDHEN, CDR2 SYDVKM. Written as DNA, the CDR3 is TGTGCCAGCAGTTCCCGGACAGGGCGAATCTACAATGAGCAGTTCTTC. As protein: CASSSRTGRIYNEQFF.

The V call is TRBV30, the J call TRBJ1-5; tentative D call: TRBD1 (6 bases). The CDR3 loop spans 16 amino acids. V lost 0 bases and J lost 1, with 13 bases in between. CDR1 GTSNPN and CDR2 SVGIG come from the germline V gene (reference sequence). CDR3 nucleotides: TGTGCCTGGAGTGTTTGGGGGGCGGGGAGCAATCAGCCCCAGCATTTT. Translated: CAWSVWGAGSNQPQHF.

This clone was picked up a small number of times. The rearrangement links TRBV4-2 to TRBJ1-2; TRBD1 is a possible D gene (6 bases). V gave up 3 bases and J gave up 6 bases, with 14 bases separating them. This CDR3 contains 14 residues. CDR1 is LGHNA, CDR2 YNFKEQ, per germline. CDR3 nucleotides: TGTGCCAGCAGCCATCGGGCAGGGGAGAATGGCTACACCTTC. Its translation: CASSHRAGENGYTF.

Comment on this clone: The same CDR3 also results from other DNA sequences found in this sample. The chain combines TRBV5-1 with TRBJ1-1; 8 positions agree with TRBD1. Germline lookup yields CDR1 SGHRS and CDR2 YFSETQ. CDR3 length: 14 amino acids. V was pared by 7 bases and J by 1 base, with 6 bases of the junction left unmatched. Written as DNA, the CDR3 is TGCGCCAGCCATGTGGGGACAGGGAACACTGAAGCTTTCTTT. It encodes CASHVGTGNTEAFF.

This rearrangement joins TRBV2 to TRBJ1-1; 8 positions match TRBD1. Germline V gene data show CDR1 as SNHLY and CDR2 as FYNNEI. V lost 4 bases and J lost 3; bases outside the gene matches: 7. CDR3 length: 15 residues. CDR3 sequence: CASSGRQGRDTEAFF. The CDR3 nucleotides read TGTGCCAGCAGTGGGAGACAGGGGAGGGACACTGAAGCTTTCTTT.

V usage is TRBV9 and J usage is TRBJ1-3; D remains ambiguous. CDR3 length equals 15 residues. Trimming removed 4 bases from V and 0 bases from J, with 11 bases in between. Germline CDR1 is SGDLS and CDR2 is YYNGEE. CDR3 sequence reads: CASSPTPSSGNTIYF. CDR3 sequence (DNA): TGTGCCAGCAGCCCAACCCCGAGCTCTGGAAACACCATATATTTT.

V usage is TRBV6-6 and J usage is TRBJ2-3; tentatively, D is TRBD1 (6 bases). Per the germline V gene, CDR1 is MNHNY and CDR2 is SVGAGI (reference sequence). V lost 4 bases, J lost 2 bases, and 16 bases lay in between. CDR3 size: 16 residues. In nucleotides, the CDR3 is TGTGCCAGCAGTTTCGCCCGACAGGACCCCACAGATACGCAGTATTTT. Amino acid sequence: CASSFARQDPTDTQYF.

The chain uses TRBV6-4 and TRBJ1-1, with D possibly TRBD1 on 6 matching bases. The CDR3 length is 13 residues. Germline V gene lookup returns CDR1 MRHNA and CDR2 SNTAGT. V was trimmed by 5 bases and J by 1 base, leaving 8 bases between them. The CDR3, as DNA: TGTGCCAGCAGTTGGACAGCGAACACTGAAGCTTTCTTT. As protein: CASSWTANTEAFF.

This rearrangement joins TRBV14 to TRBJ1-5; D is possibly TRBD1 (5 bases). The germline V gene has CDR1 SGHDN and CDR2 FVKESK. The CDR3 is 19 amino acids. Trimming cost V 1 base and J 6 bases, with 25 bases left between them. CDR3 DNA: TGTGCCAGCAGCCAAGTCCAGGGATCAAGTTCGGGTCTAAGTCAGCCCCAGCATTTT. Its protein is CASSQVQGSSSGLSQPQHF. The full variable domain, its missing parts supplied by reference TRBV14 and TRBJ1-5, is EAGVTQFPSHSVIEKGQTVTLRCDPISGHDNLYWYRRVMGKEIKFLLHFVKESKQDESGMPNNRFLAERTGGTYSTLKVQPAELEDSGVYFCASSQVQGSSSGLSQPQHFGDGTRLSIL.

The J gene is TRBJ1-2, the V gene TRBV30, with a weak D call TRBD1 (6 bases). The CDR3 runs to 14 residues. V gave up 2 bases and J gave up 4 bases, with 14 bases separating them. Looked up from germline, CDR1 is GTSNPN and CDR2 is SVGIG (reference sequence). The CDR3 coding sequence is TGTGCCTGGAGTCTACAGGGAATAGGCTATGGCTACACCTTC. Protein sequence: CAWSLQGIGYGYTF.

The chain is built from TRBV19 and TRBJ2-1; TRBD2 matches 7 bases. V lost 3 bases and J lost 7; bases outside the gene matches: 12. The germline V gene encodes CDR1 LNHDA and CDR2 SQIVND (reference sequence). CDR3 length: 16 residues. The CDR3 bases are TGTGCCAGTAGTATCCTCAGCGGGACCACCCGGAATGAGCAGTTCTTC. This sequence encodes CASSILSGTTRNEQFF.